Presented here are 21 T cell receptor beta chains from one specimen sequenced in a study of blood T cell repertoires in COVID-19. Libraries were prepared by immunoSEQ multiplex PCR; TCRdb keeps only in-frame clonotypes and omits some of them. The sample contains tens of thousands of clones, approximately 88% of which appear only once. The sequenced sample was peripheral blood. These receptor sequences come from a human donor in a cohort sampled during active COVID-19.

The chain carries TRBV6-6 and TRBJ1-2; perhaps TRBD1 as D (5 bases). The CDR3 consists of 15 residues. Germline lookup yields CDR1 MNHNY and CDR2 SVGAGI (reference sequence). The V gene lost 0 bases and the J gene lost 5 bases, with 13 bases spanning the gap. The CDR3 reads CASSYSKVAGYGYTF. The CDR3 DNA sequence: TGTGCCAGCAGTTACTCGAAGGTGGCAGGGTATGGCTACACCTTC.

CDR3 nucleotides: TGTGCCAGTAGTATAGCACCCGGGACTAGCGGCCCCTCTGGGGCCAACGTCCTGACTTTC. Translation gives CASSIAPGTSGPSGANVLTF. The chain couples TRBV19 to TRBJ2-6; TRBD2 matches at 11 bases. Looked up from germline, CDR1 is LNHDA and CDR2 is SQIVND (reference sequence). CDR3 length equals 20 residues. V dropped 1 base and J dropped 0; count of bases not matched to a gene: 8.

In the case of this clone: A junction boundary mismatches the germline segment, possibly from a read error. The CDR3 DNA is TGTGCCACCGGACCCTGGGGCCTCTTC. It yields the protein CATGPWGLF. The rearrangement joins TRBV24-1 to TRBJ2-7, with D maybe TRBD1 (5 bases). The length of the CDR3 is 9 residues. Germline CDR1 is KGHDR and CDR2 is SFDVKD.

The gene calls are TRBV28 and TRBJ1-5, with TRBD1 matching over 9 bases. Germline V gives CDR1 MDHEN, CDR2 SYDVKM. This CDR3 contains 15 residues. V was clipped by 3 bases and J by 7 bases; unmatched bases: 7. The chain's CDR3 is CASSLDPGTGQPQHF. CDR3 bases: TGTGCCAGCAGTTTGGACCCCGGGACAGGGCAGCCCCAGCATTTT.

This clone was recorded once. J is TRBJ2-2 and V is TRBV7-9; 7 positions match TRBD1. The CDR3 consists of 15 residues. Trimming took 3 bases from V and 0 from J; bases not matched to a gene: 1. Germline V gives CDR1 SEHNR, CDR2 FQNEAQ (reference sequence). Here the CDR3 reads CASSFDRANTGELFF. The CDR3 bases are TGTGCCAGCAGCTTTGACAGGGCGAACACCGGGGAGCTGTTTTTT. The variable domain in full, with the rest retrieved from reference TRBV7-9 and TRBJ2-2, is DTGVSQNPRHKITKRGQNVTFRCDPISEHNRLYWYRQTLGQGPEFLTYFQNEAQLEKSRLLSDRFSAERPKGSFSTLEIQRTEQGDSAMYLCASSFDRANTGELFFGEGSRLTVL.

The V call is TRBV15, the J call TRBJ2-7, with D perhaps matching TRBD1 (5 bases). CDR3 size: 12 residues. Trimming left V 0 bases short and J 5 bases short, with 5 bases between. CDR1 and CDR2 from the germline V gene are LNHNV and YYDKDF (reference sequence). CDR3 region: CATSRDRDEQYF. The CDR3 region has the DNA TGTGCCACCAGCAGAGACAGGGACGAGCAGTACTTC.

V and J are TRBV9 and TRBJ2-2; the D gene is possibly TRBD1 (5 bases). V lost 4 bases to trimming and J lost 6 bases, with 7 bases between them. The V gene's germline CDR1 is SGDLS and CDR2 YYNGEE. CDR3 length: 12 residues. The DNA of the CDR3 is TGTGCCAGCAGCCTGGGGCCCGGGGAGCTGTTTTTT. This codes for CASSLGPGELFF.

This chain links TRBV19 with TRBJ1-3; 8 bases are a match to TRBD1. Germline CDR1 is LNHDA and CDR2 is SQIVND (reference sequence). The CDR3 is 17 residues long. J gave up 3 bases and V 6 bases, and 13 bases lay outside the gene matches. The chain's CDR3 is CASSNLTGTGGGNTIYF. The CDR3 DNA is TGTGCCAGTAGCAACTTGACCGGGACAGGCGGTGGAAACACCATATATTTT. Supplemented by reference TRBV19 and TRBJ1-3, the full variable domain reads DGGITQSPKYLFRKEGQNVTLSCEQNLNHDAMYWYRQDPGQGLRLIYYSQIVNDFQKGDIAEGYSVSREKKESFPLTVTSAQKNPTAFYLCASSNLTGTGGGNTIYFGEGSWLTVV.

The CDR3 region has the DNA TGTGCCAGCAGCTTATCACACCAGGCCTACGAGCAGTACTTC. This translates into CASSLSHQAYEQYF. The chain joins TRBV7-2 to TRBJ2-7; unclear D gene. Germline lookup yields CDR1 SGHTA and CDR2 FQGNSA. The CDR3 contains 14 residues. The V gene lost 2 bases and the J gene lost 2 bases, with 10 bases spanning the gap. The full variable domain, rest sourced from reference TRBV7-2 and TRBJ2-7, is GAGVSQSPSNKVTEKGKDVELRCDPISGHTALYWYRQSLGQGLEFLIYFQGNSAPDKSGLPSDRFSAERTGGSVSTLTIQRTQQEDSAVYLCASSLSHQAYEQYFGPGTRLTVT.

The genes are TRBV5-5 and TRBJ2-3, with D hard to call. The CDR3 length is 14 residues. Trimming pared 0 bases from V and 0 bases from J, leaving 5 bases between. CDR1 is SGHKS, CDR2 YYEKEE, per germline (reference sequence). Written as DNA, the CDR3 is TGTGCCAGCAGCTTGGGCAGGAGCACAGATACGCAGTATTTT. This gives the protein CASSLGRSTDTQYF.

The CDR3 sequence is CASSTQTGTSGRLRNEQFF. DNA for the CDR3: TGTGCCAGCAGCACCCAAACGGGGACTAGCGGGAGACTTCGGAATGAGCAGTTCTTC. The chain is built from TRBV7-3 and TRBJ2-1; 14 nucleotides match TRBD2. CDR1 is SGHTA and CDR2 is FQGTGA in the germline V gene. V shed 5 bases and J 7 bases; nucleotides not matched to a gene: 16. The CDR3 is 19 residues long.

J is TRBJ2-5 and V is TRBV5-1; D possibly corresponds to TRBD1 (6 bases). This CDR3 has 16 amino acids. The ends were cut back, 1 base at V and 1 base at J, with 14 bases in the middle. Germline V lookup: CDR1 SGHRS, CDR2 YFSETQ. CDR3 amino acids: CASSLYGGHPQETQYF. In DNA, the CDR3 is TGCGCCAGCAGCTTGTATGGGGGCCACCCCCAAGAGACCCAGTACTTC. Complete variable domain (other parts from reference TRBV5-1 and TRBJ2-5): KAGVTQTPRYLIKTRGQQVTLSCSPISGHRSVSWYQQTPGQGLQFLFEYFSETQRNKGNFPGRFSGRQFSNSRSEMNVSTLELGDSALYLCASSLYGGHPQETQYFGPGTRLLVL.

The chain couples TRBV14 to TRBJ2-1, with a weak D call TRBD2 (6 bases). V was shortened by 0 bases and J by 10 bases, with 10 bases between the two germline ends. This CDR3 comprises 13 residues. CDR1 is SGHDN, CDR2 FVKESK, per germline. The CDR3 bases are TGTGCCAGCAGCCAAGATTTCGGGGGAGAGCAGTTCTTC. It is translated as CASSQDFGGEQFF. Combining the CDR3 with reference TRBV14 and TRBJ2-1 gives the whole variable domain EAGVTQFPSHSVIEKGQTVTLRCDPISGHDNLYWYRRVMGKEIKFLLHFVKESKQDESGMPNNRFLAERTGGTYSTLKVQPAELEDSGVYFCASSQDFGGEQFFGPGTRLTVL.

This chain links TRBV6-5 with TRBJ1-1; D perhaps matches TRBD1 (6 bases). Germline V lookup: CDR1 MNHEY, CDR2 SVGAGI. The germline V and J ends were trimmed by 6 bases and 1 base, with 12 bases remaining between them. The CDR3 sequence is 14 residues long. The DNA of the CDR3 is TGTGCCAGCAGCCGACAGGCGACGAACACTGAAGCTTTCTTT. Translation gives CASSRQATNTEAFF.

The rearrangement links TRBV10-3 to TRBJ2-4, with unresolved D. From germline, CDR1 is ENHRY and CDR2 SYGVKD. This CDR3 has 14 residues. The germline V and J ends were trimmed by 3 bases and 2 bases, with 8 bases remaining between them. The CDR3 sequence is CAISEVQTKNIQYF. The CDR3 region has the DNA TGTGCCATCAGTGAAGTACAAACCAAAAACATTCAGTACTTC.

The rearrangement joins TRBV4-1 to TRBJ2-1; 9 bases align to TRBD2. The V gene end was trimmed by 1 base and the J gene end by 7 bases; junction bases not matched to a gene: 8. This CDR3 is built from 16 residues. Germline values: CDR1 MGHRA, CDR2 YSYEKL. The CDR3 protein is CASSQGRLAGRNEQFF. In nucleotides, the CDR3 is TGCGCCAGCAGCCAAGGTCGTCTAGCGGGAAGAAATGAGCAGTTCTTC.

This clone was seen just once. This chain joins TRBV19 and TRBJ1-1, with TRBD1 matching over 7 bases. Looked up from germline, CDR1 is LNHDA and CDR2 is SQIVND (reference sequence). The length of the CDR3 is 14 residues. V dropped 3 bases and J dropped 3; count of bases not matched to a gene: 4. The CDR3 DNA is TGTGCCAGTAGTATTTCTACAGGGGACACTGAAGCTTTCTTT. Translated, it gives CASSISTGDTEAFF. Filled out from reference TRBV19 and TRBJ1-1, the complete variable domain reads DGGITQSPKYLFRKEGQNVTLSCEQNLNHDAMYWYRQDPGQGLRLIYYSQIVNDFQKGDIAEGYSVSREKKESFPLTVTSAQKNPTAFYLCASSISTGDTEAFFGQGTRLTVV.

The chain uses TRBV5-1 and TRBJ2-7; D call uncertain. Trimming took 4 bases from V and 2 from J, leaving 13 bases between them. Germline V lookup: CDR1 SGHRS, CDR2 YFSETQ. The CDR3 spans 14 residues. The CDR3 nucleotides are TGCGCCAGCAGCCTAATGGGCTCTCCCTACGAGCAGTACTTC. It translates to CASSLMGSPYEQYF.

The rearrangement links TRBV7-2 to TRBJ2-7; weak D call: TRBD2 (5 bases). Trimming removed 7 bases at V and 3 bases at J, with 19 bases between. Per the germline V gene, CDR1 is SGHTA and CDR2 is FQGNSA. The CDR3 totals 15 residues. In DNA form, the CDR3 reads TGTGCCAGCATGAGCGGAGGCGGCACTGTCTACGAGCAGTACTTC. Translation gives CASMSGGGTVYEQYF.

This clone showed up just once. The chain carries TRBV5-1 and TRBJ2-6, with D possibly TRBD1 on 6 matching bases. This CDR3 has 13 amino acids. The germline gives CDR1 SGHRS, CDR2 YFSETQ. The germline V and J ends were trimmed by 9 bases and 3 bases, with 10 bases remaining between them. The CDR3 loop reads CANGQSGANVLTF. The CDR3 DNA reads TGCGCCAACGGACAGAGTGGGGCCAACGTCCTGACTTTC.

The table lists this clone with a count of one. The J gene is TRBJ2-1, the V gene TRBV5-8; TRBD1 matches at 8 bases. The CDR3 extends over 15 amino acids. In germline, CDR1 is SGHTS, CDR2 YDEGEE. After removal of 3 bases from V and 2 bases from J, the junction contained 4 bases not matched to a gene. CDR3 region: CASSYRGQAYNEQFF. The CDR3 nucleotides are TGTGCCAGCAGCTATAGGGGACAGGCCTACAATGAGCAGTTCTTC.